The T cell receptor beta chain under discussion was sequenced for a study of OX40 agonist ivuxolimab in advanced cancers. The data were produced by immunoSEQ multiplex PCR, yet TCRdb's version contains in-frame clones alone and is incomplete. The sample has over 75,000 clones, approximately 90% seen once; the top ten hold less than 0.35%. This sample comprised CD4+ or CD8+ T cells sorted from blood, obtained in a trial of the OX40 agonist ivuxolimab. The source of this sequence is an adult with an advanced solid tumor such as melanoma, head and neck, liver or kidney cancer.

In nucleotides, the CDR3 is TGTGCCAGAAGCTTGGTACCCGCACAGTACAATGAGCAGTTCTTC. Translating it yields CARSLVPAQYNEQFF. The rearrangement links TRBV5-3 to TRBJ2-1; D gene unclear. TRBV5-3 is assigned to the ORF class and has an uncertain function. This CDR3 spans 15 amino acids. The V gene lost 0 bases and the J gene lost 4 bases, with 11 bases spanning the gap.